This T cell receptor (beta chain) was found in a study of CD8 T cells in Susac syndrome (dated by TCRdb to the late 2010s). Study-level background: Repertoire sequencing was used to test whether CD8+ T cell activation and differentiation in Susac syndrome was antigen driven. CD8+ T cell repertoire clonality was compared between around eleven healthy donors, approximately 14 Susac syndrome patients and about 15 multiple sclerosis patients.

RNA was extracted using the RNeasy kit, and about 0.5 to 1 ug of the RNA was reverse transcribed with random hexamers. The immunoSEQ multiplex PCR assay, covering 54 Vbeta and 13 Jbeta segments, was used to amplify TCR beta CDR3 regions. PCR amplification bias was corrected using a synthetic template baseline for primer optimization and computational correction. The study's processing was this. Reads were assigned to V, D and J genes according to IMGT and analyzed in immunoSEQ Analyzer, with only productive sequences retained. Clonality was calculated as one minus the Shannon entropy normalized by log2 of the number of productive unique sequences. For each patient and control, public and private clones were evaluated among the 100 most prevalent clones. Clones were defined as Susac-specific if absent from the healthy and MS cohorts, from 1052 published viral clones and from other ImmuneACCESS disease sequences. TCRdb handled the public reads itself, with Q25 trimming in fastp and clone calling in MiXCR, and kept productive beta chains. All rows with the same CDR3 protein become a single entry with the most common DNA and genes. TCRdb, not the original authors, processed these V and J calls. The sample table holds approximately 300,000 distinct CDR3 sequences, of which roughly 85% were seen once. 0.2% to 0.25% of the sample comes from the top ten.

Via the germline V gene (reference sequence), CDR1 is MNHEY and CDR2 SMNVEV. V lost 7 bases and J lost 6 bases, and the count of bases not matched to a germline gene is 5. The CDR3 spans 14 residues, from the cysteine through the phenylalanine. Only the CDR3 part of the read is kept: 42 bases, read in frame from the first base. With respect to this clonotype: Its antigen remains undetermined. There are no base qualities to consult, and no much larger clone falls within one base.

Peripheral blood CD8+ and CD4+ T cells from healthy donors, Susac syndrome patients and multiple sclerosis patients were profiled using high-throughput TCR beta sequencing. The multiple sclerosis controls were treatment-naive patients who had stable or active relapsing-remitting disease and met the revised McDonald criteria. Bulk CD8+ and CD4+ T cells were purified magnetically by negative isolation, whereas CD8+ TEMRA cells were enriched by FACS. Blood was drawn into EDTA tubes, processed within 24 hours, and PBMCs were isolated by density gradient centrifugation. PBMCs intended for TCR sequencing were cryopreserved in liquid nitrogen and thawed later in a water bath at 37 degrees C. The sorted or isolated CD4+, CD8+ and CD8+ TEMRA cells reached a purity of at least 90%. What the work shows at the level of the full study, not this receptor alone: The study acknowledged that relatively few individuals were included in the TCR sequencing and HLA analysis.

The sequenced sample consisted of CD8+ T cells from PBMCs. In this chain, TRBV27 is recombined with TRBJ2-1; 11 bases in between match TRBD1. This sequence was found in a human donor with multiple sclerosis. Here the CDR3 is given as CASTGTGGFNEQFF. The DNA reads as follows: TGTGCCAGCACCGGGACAGGGGGATTCAATGAGCAGTTCTTC.